The rows below give T cell receptor beta chains drawn from one sample of a study of beta chain features in type 1 diabetes. Generated by immunoSEQ multiplex PCR, the TCRdb table keeps only in-frame clones and is missing some. Here the sample spans hundreds of thousands of clones, more than 12% being singletons. The sample was naive CD4+ T cells from blood. Source of these receptors: a man between 18 and 29 years old with type 1 diabetes. CDR3s include the opening cysteine and the closing phenylalanine or tryptophan. D genes are given only for firm matches. A row's size may be missing; if present it is once, few, many or a size class.

D	size	J	V	DNA	CDR3
TRBD1	few	TRBJ2-7	TRBV10-3	TGTGCCATCACAGACGGGACAGCGTACGAGCAGTACTTC	CAITDGTAYEQYF
TRBD1	-	TRBJ1-2	TRBV18	TGTGCCAGCTCACCCAGGGACAGGGTGAATAGAGGGCCTAACTATGGCTACACCTTC	CASSPRDRVNRGPNYGYTF
-	-	TRBJ2-3	TRBV18	TGTGCCAGCTCACCACGGACAGAAACAGATACGCAGTATTTT	CASSPRTETDTQYF
TRBD1	few	TRBJ1-4	TRBV11-2	TGTGCCAGCAGTCCCAGGACAGGTCTGGTGGGACTGTTTTTT	CASSPRTGLVGLFF
-	few	TRBJ2-2	TRBV28	TGTGCCAGCAGTTTATCGGGCACCTACACCGGGGAGCTGTTTTTT	CASSLSGTYTGELFF
-	few	TRBJ1-1	TRBV14	TGTGCCAGCAGCCTTCGACAGCGGGCTGAAGCTTTCTTT	CASSLRQRAEAFF
-	-	TRBJ1-4	TRBV19	TGTGCCAGTAGAGAAGGGATTAGTGAAAAACTGTTTTTT	CASREGISEKLFF
-	-	TRBJ2-2	TRBV29-1	TGCAGCGTTGACGGCGGAGGGTCCGGGGAGCTGTTTTTT	CSVDGGGSGELFF
-	few	TRBJ2-5	TRBV27	TGTGCCAGCAGATTACGGCGACAGGTTGGAGAGACCCAGTACTTC	CASRLRRQVGETQYF
-	-	TRBJ1-1	TRBV6-1	TGTGCCAGCAGTGAATTAGGAAGGGTGGCCAGCCATATCGTCATGAACACTGAAGCTTTCTTT	CASSELGRVASHIVMNTEAFF
-	few	TRBJ2-1	TRBV19	TGTGCCAGTAGTATAAGGGGGGACAATGAGCAGTTCTTC	CASSIRGDNEQFF
-	few	TRBJ2-2	TRBV12-5	TGTGCTAGTGGTTTGGTTCAGGGATCCCCAACCGGGGAGCTGTTTTTT	CASGLVQGSPTGELFF
TRBD1	few	TRBJ2-7	TRBV29-1	TGCAGCGCCCGAGACAGGGGGGTCGGCGAGCAGTACTTC	CSARDRGVGEQYF
TRBD1	few	TRBJ2-1	TRBV7-2	TGTGCCACCTCCCCATTCCGCAGGGGGTCCTACAATGAGCAGTTCTTC	CATSPFRRGSYNEQFF
-	few	TRBJ1-2	TRBV4-2	TGTGCCAGCAGCAATCCGGGCTATGGCTACACCTTC	CASSNPGYGYTF
-	few	TRBJ1-5	TRBV14	TGTGCCAGCAGCCAAGGTGTGTTTCAGCCCCAGCATTTT	CASSQGVFQPQHF
TRBD2	-	TRBJ2-7	TRBV7-9	TGTGCCAGCAGCGGGGTTTGGAGCGGGGACCAGCCGCAGTACTTC	CASSGVWSGDQPQYF
TRBD2	few	TRBJ2-7	TRBV7-2	TGTGCCAGCAGCTTAGGAGACCCGCTAGCGGGTTACTACGAGCAGTACTTC	CASSLGDPLAGYYEQYF
-	-	TRBJ1-1	TRBV10-3	TGTGCCATCAGTGAGCCCAGGGGATTGGGTGAAGCTTTCTTT	CAISEPRGLGEAFF
-	once	TRBJ2-3	TRBV4-1	TGCGCCAGCAGCCAAGGAGGCTTTTCGACAGATACGCAGTATTTT	CASSQGGFSTDTQYF
TRBD1	-	TRBJ1-4	TRBV4-3	TGCGCCAGCAGCCAAGACTACGTACAGGGGGTGGATGAAAAACTGTTTTTT	CASSQDYVQGVDEKLFF
-	few	TRBJ2-3	TRBV6-1	TGTGCCAGCAGCCTGGCGGATACGCAGTATTTT	CASSLADTQYF
-	-	TRBJ1-1	TRBV7-9	TGTGCCAGCAGCCCGGGGAGGGGTCGGCAGCTGAACACTGAAGCTTTCTTT	CASSPGRGRQLNTEAFF
-	once	TRBJ1-1	TRBV30	TGTGCCTGGAGTGTTTGGGGGCGCAGTACTGAAGCTTTCTTT	CAWSVWGRSTEAFF
-	-	TRBJ1-6	TRBV28	TGTGCCAGCAGTTCCCGGCTTCAGGGTGAGGGACCCCTCCACTTT	CASSSRLQGEGPLHF
TRBD2	-	TRBJ2-1	TRBV5-1	TGCGCCAGCAGCTCCCTTAGCGGGAGCCCCGGGGATGAGCAGTTCTTC	CASSSLSGSPGDEQFF
TRBD2	-	TRBJ2-2	TRBV30	TGTGCCTGGAGTGAACTAGCGGGGGCGCGGAGCACCGGGGAGCTGTTTTTT	CAWSELAGARSTGELFF
TRBD1	-	TRBJ2-2	TRBV7-3	TGTGCCAGCACCACAAGACAGGGAAGCGGGGAGCTGTTTTTT	CASTTRQGSGELFF
-	-	TRBJ2-2	TRBV18	TGTGCCAGCTCACCGAGCGGGGAGCTGTTTTTT	CASSPSGELFF
-	-	TRBJ1-4	TRBV18	TGTGCCAGCTCACCACCAGACGGACGGGAAAAACTGTTTTTT	CASSPPDGREKLFF
TRBD1	few	TRBJ2-7	TRBV11-2	TGTGCCAGCAGCAAGGGGGCCGGGGATACTCAGTACTTC	CASSKGAGDTQYF
TRBD2	-	TRBJ2-1	TRBV29-1	TGCAGCACCTCCGGGACTAGCGGGAGTTTGTATGAGCAGTTCTTC	CSTSGTSGSLYEQFF
TRBD2	-	TRBJ2-7	TRBV5-1	TGCGCCAGCAGCGCGACTAGCGGGCAATCCTACGAGCAGTACTTC	CASSATSGQSYEQYF
-	-	TRBJ1-4	TRBV18	TGTGCCAGCTCACCAAGCAGCCTAGGAAAACTGTTTTTT	CASSPSSLGKLFF
TRBD2	few	TRBJ2-5	TRBV30	TGTGCCTGGAGTATGGGACTAGCGGGAGTCCGGGAGACCCAGTACTTC	CAWSMGLAGVRETQYF
TRBD1	few	TRBJ2-7	TRBV4-1	TGCGCCAGCAGCCTGCAGACAGGGGGCGACGAGCAGTACTTC	CASSLQTGGDEQYF
-	-	TRBJ1-2	TRBV7-2	TGTGCCAGCAGCCCAAGGCCCAGTAACTATGGCTACACCTTC	CASSPRPSNYGYTF
TRBD2	few	TRBJ2-5	TRBV6-5	TGTGCCAGCAGACCCCCCGGAGGGGCGGGGGGGACCCAGTACTTC	CASRPPGGAGGTQYF
-	few	TRBJ2-7	TRBV18	TGTGCCAGCTCACCAGGCGACGGCTACGAGCAGTACTTC	CASSPGDGYEQYF
TRBD1	few	TRBJ2-4	TRBV2	TGTGCCAGCGGCGGGACAGGGGAAAACATTCAGTACTTC	CASGGTGENIQYF
TRBD2	few	TRBJ2-4	TRBV11-2	TGTGCCAGCAGCTCGGGACTAGCGGGGGGGCCTGGTCCCTACATTCAGTACTTC	CASSSGLAGGPGPYIQYF
TRBD1	few	TRBJ1-4	TRBV29-1	TGCAGCGTTCGACAGGGTCCTAATGAAAAACTGTTTTTT	CSVRQGPNEKLFF
-	-	TRBJ1-2	TRBV5-6	TGTGCCAGCAGCTCCATGGGGGCGCGCCTCTATGGCTACACCTTC	CASSSMGARLYGYTF
-	-	TRBJ2-3	TRBV7-2	TGTGCCAGCAGCTTGGAAAGGAGCACAGATACGCAGTATTTT	CASSLERSTDTQYF
-	-	TRBJ2-1	TRBV30	TGTGCCTGGAGTTTCTTAGACAATGAGCAGTTCTTC	CAWSFLDNEQFF
-	-	TRBJ1-2	TRBV28	TGTGCCACCATCCCAGGGGTGAGCTATGGCTACACCTTC	CATIPGVSYGYTF
TRBD1	few	TRBJ1-5	TRBV30	TGTGCCTGGAGTGAAGGACAGGGGCCTCAGCCCCAGCATTTT	CAWSEGQGPQPQHF
-	-	TRBJ1-1	TRBV30	TGTGCCGGAGGGGGACAACTGAACACTGAAGCTTTCTTT	CAGGGQLNTEAFF
-	-	TRBJ1-5	TRBV7-9	TGTGCCAGCACCTCGGGGACCGCCGATCAGCCCCAGCATTTT	CASTSGTADQPQHF
TRBD1	-	TRBJ2-7	TRBV30	TGTGCCTGGAGTGGACAGGGGACCTCCTACGAGCAGTACTTC	CAWSGQGTSYEQYF
-	few	TRBJ2-7	TRBV5-1	TGCGCCAGCAGCTTGGGGGTTGAGGCCGGGATAACCTACGAGCAGTACTTC	CASSLGVEAGITYEQYF
-	few	TRBJ1-2	TRBV7-3	TGTGCCAGCAGCTTTGAGCAGGGAAATGGCTACACCTTC	CASSFEQGNGYTF
-	few	TRBJ1-1	TRBV29-1	TGCAGCGTTAGACATCTGAACACTGAAGCTTTCTTT	CSVRHLNTEAFF
-	few	TRBJ2-7	TRBV6-5	TGTGCCAGCTCTCAGGCGCACGAGCAGTACTTC	CASSQAHEQYF